This TCR beta chain was found in a study of molecular identifiers for immune sequencing clone quantification. This clonotype came up once. At one end the junction does not follow the germline gene, possibly because of a read error. The germline V gene encodes CDR1 DFQATT and CDR2 SNEGSKA (reference sequence). The CDR3 is 13 amino acids. The bulk TCR libraries were made with methods described before and with listed TCR primers. TCRdb independently ran MiXCR on the PCR reads; one entry per CDR3 protein. This table holds over 50,000 distinct CDR3 sequences, approximately 34% found once. The CD8+CD4-CCR7+CD45RA+ phenotype defined the sorted naive CD8 T cells.

The V gene is TRBV20-1, the J gene TRBJ1-1; D unclear. The material sequenced was naive CD8+ T cells from blood, with Jurkat cell RNA spiked in. Noted subset: FACS-sorted CD8+CD4-CCR7+CD45RA+ naive T cells. This clonotype originated in a human donor in good health. Some libraries in this study had Jurkat cell RNA spiked in. This CDR3 is CGAPPPMNTEAFF. The CDR3 DNA reads TGCGGTGCTCCCCCTCCTATGAACACTGAAGCTTTCTTT.